Shown below are 29 T cell receptor beta chains from a single sample sequenced in a study of T cell responses to AZD1222 COVID-19 vaccine. Here immunoSEQ multiplex PCR was the method, and the copy in TCRdb shows in-frame clones only, minus some. The table has about 92,000 clones, about 90% seen once; the top ten hold about 28%. The specimen was peripheral blood, collected on day 0 of AZD1222 vaccination. These receptors came from an adult in good health.

This chain connects TRBV28 to TRBJ2-7; 9 nucleotides agree with TRBD1. Trimming removed 5 bases from V and 5 bases from J; junction bases left unmatched: 10. Looked up from germline, CDR1 is MDHEN and CDR2 is SYDVKM. This CDR3 region has 15 residues. The CDR3 here is CASSTGDREANEQYF. CDR3 DNA: TGTGCCAGCAGTACAGGGGACAGGGAGGCAAACGAGCAGTACTTC.

The chain joins TRBV28 to TRBJ2-3; D not certain. The germline V gene encodes CDR1 MDHEN and CDR2 SYDVKM. CDR3 length equals 16 residues. V was shortened by 2 bases and J by 0 bases, with 12 bases between the two germline ends. CDR3 residues: CASSLVHSSSTDTQYF. CDR3 DNA: TGTGCCAGCAGTTTAGTCCACAGCTCAAGCACAGATACGCAGTATTTT.

The chain couples TRBV7-2 to TRBJ2-3; 7 positions match TRBD1. Germline loops: CDR1 SGHTA, CDR2 FQGNSA. The CDR3 sequence is 15 residues long. V shed 1 base, J shed 1 base, and the junction held 2 bases outside the gene matches. The CDR3 here is CASSLGDSRTDTQYF. The CDR3 DNA follows: TGTGCCAGCAGCTTAGGGGACAGCCGCACAGATACGCAGTATTTT.

The chain uses TRBV7-2 and TRBJ2-7; D possibly corresponds to TRBD2 (5 bases). The CDR3 contains 12 residues. Germline loops: CDR1 SGHTA, CDR2 FQGNSA. V was pared by 5 bases and J by 3 bases, with 8 bases between. This CDR3 is CASSRDYYEQYF. The CDR3 nucleotides are TGTGCCAGCAGCCGCGACTACTACGAGCAGTACTTC.

The rearrangement uses TRBV5-1 and TRBJ2-7, with 7 bases fitting TRBD1. The germline CDR1 and CDR2 sequences are SGHRS and YFSETQ. The CDR3 length is 15 residues. V trimming: 0 bases; J trimming: 7 bases; junction bases outside the gene matches: 10. The CDR3, as DNA: TGCGCCAGCAGCTTGGCCGGGACAGACGCGGCGGAGCAGTACTTC. Protein sequence: CASSLAGTDAAEQYF.

The gene calls are TRBV13 and TRBJ1-4, with 8 bases identical to TRBD1. The CDR3 sequence is 14 residues long. Germline CDR1 reads PRHDT; CDR2 reads FYEKMQ (reference sequence). The ends lost 4 bases at V and 6 bases at J; junction bases unmatched: 4. The DNA of the CDR3 is TGTGCCAGCAGCTCAACAGGGGGAGATGAAAAACTGTTTTTT. Translation: CASSSTGGDEKLFF. Complete variable domain (other parts from reference TRBV13 and TRBJ1-4): AAGVIQSPRHLIKEKRETATLKCYPIPRHDTVYWYQQGPGQDPQFLISFYEKMQSDKGSIPDRFSAQQFSDYHSELNMSSLELGDSALYFCASSSTGGDEKLFFGSGTQLSVL.

The chain joins TRBV6-6 to TRBJ1-4; D is unclear. CDR1 and CDR2 from the germline V gene are MNHNY and SVGAGI (reference sequence). V lost 4 bases and J lost 3, with 6 bases in between. The CDR3 runs to 13 residues. CDR3 protein: CASSLPPNEKLFF. The CDR3 DNA sequence: TGTGCCAGCAGTTTGCCCCCTAATGAAAAACTGTTTTTT.

V is TRBV9 and J is TRBJ1-2; D is unclear. CDR3 size: 15 residues. V shed 0 bases and J shed 5 bases, with 14 bases lying between them. CDR1 and CDR2 from the germline V gene are SGDLS and YYNGEE. In nucleotides, the CDR3 is TGTGCCAGCAGCGTAGGTGGCCGAGCAAGTTATGGCTACACCTTC. Its translation is CASSVGGRASYGYTF.

V usage is TRBV15 and J usage is TRBJ2-1; 12 bases map to TRBD2. Germline V gene sequence: CDR1 LNHNV, CDR2 YYDKDF (reference sequence). J was trimmed by 9 bases and V by 1 base; bases with no gene match: 4. The CDR3 is 15 residues long. The CDR3 DNA reads as TGTGCCACCAGCAGAGTCCTAGCGGGAGGGAGTGAGCAGTTCTTC. Its translation is CATSRVLAGGSEQFF.

In DNA, the CDR3 is TGCGCCAGCAGTGAGGGTCCCCAGCCCCAGCATTTT. It specifies CASSEGPQPQHF. The rearrangement uses TRBV10-2 and TRBJ1-5; no definite D call. V lost 2 bases and J lost 7, with 6 bases in between. Germline CDR1 and CDR2: WSHSY and SAAADI. The CDR3 is made up of 12 amino acids.

The chain has TRBV5-1 and TRBJ2-1; the D is unclear. Germline CDR1 and CDR2: SGHRS and YFSETQ. There are 16 residues in the CDR3. With 0 bases removed from V and 0 bases from J, the gap between germline ends came to 10 bases. As DNA, the CDR3 is TGCGCCAGCAGCTTGGCGGTTGTGGTCTCCTACAATGAGCAGTTCTTC. Translated: CASSLAVVVSYNEQFF.

This chain links TRBV19 with TRBJ1-1; no clear D. Trimming removed 2 bases at V and 6 bases at J, with 13 bases between. Per germline, CDR1 LNHDA and CDR2 SQIVND (reference sequence). This CDR3 spans 14 amino acids. The CDR3 bases are TGTGCCAGTAGTATATTGGGGAAATGGCCTGAAGCTTTCTTT. It encodes CASSILGKWPEAFF.

The genes are TRBV6-1 and TRBJ1-2, with D hard to call. The CDR3 has 17 amino acids. The V gene lost 4 bases and the J gene lost 6 bases, with 24 bases spanning the gap. Looked up from germline, CDR1 is MNHNS and CDR2 is SASEGT. CDR3 in amino acids: CASSAHPRVHMWDGYTF. The CDR3 DNA is TGTGCCAGCAGTGCCCACCCACGGGTTCATATGTGGGATGGCTACACCTTC.

The chain employs TRBV28 and TRBJ1-1, with 9 bases matching TRBD1. The CDR3 is 17 residues long. Per the germline V gene, CDR1 is MDHEN and CDR2 is SYDVKM. With 5 bases clipped from V and 1 base from J, the junction kept 11 bases outside the gene matches. The CDR3 reads CASSPQGAPSGNTEAFF. DNA for the CDR3: TGTGCCAGCAGTCCACAGGGGGCCCCGTCGGGGAACACTGAAGCTTTCTTT. Filled out from reference TRBV28 and TRBJ1-1, the complete variable domain reads DVKVTQSSRYLVKRTGEKVFLECVQDMDHENMFWYRQDPGLGLRLIYFSYDVKMKEKGDIPEGYSVSREKKERFSLILESASTNQTSMYLCASSPQGAPSGNTEAFFGQGTRLTVV.

The CDR3 loop is CASSFRRNNEQFF. The CDR3 DNA sequence: TGTGCCAGCAGCTTCCGCCGGAACAATGAGCAGTTCTTC. V is TRBV7-9 and J is TRBJ2-1; unclear D gene. This CDR3 has 13 amino acids. Germline CDR1 reads SEHNR; CDR2 reads FQNEAQ (reference sequence). The V end lost 3 bases, the J end lost 5 bases, and 8 bases lay between the germline ends.

CDR3: CASSTRPSHQETQYF. In DNA, the CDR3 is TGTGCCAGCAGCACCCGGCCCTCACACCAAGAGACCCAGTACTTC. The V call is TRBV3-1 (or the pseudogene TRBV3-2), the J call TRBJ2-5; no firm D call. The ends were cut back, 5 bases at V and 0 bases at J, with 13 bases in the middle. The CDR3 covers 15 residues. Germline CDR1 and CDR2: LGHDT and YNNKEL (reference sequence).

This chain uses TRBV9 with TRBJ2-5; a possible D gene is TRBD2 (5 bases). Trimming removed 1 base from V and 5 bases from J, with 21 bases in between. The germline CDR1 and CDR2 sequences are SGDLS and YYNGEE. The CDR3 contains 17 residues. The DNA for the CDR3 is TGTGCCAGCAGCGTAAGCTCTTCAACTAGTATGGGCGAGACCCAGTACTTC. It encodes CASSVSSSTSMGETQYF.

The chain is built from TRBV7-2 and TRBJ1-4; no clear D gene. The CDR3 is made up of 14 amino acids. From germline, CDR1 is SGHTA and CDR2 FQGNSA. The ends were cut back, 5 bases at V and 6 bases at J, with 13 bases in the middle. For the CDR3, the DNA is TGTGCCAGCAGCCCTATTACGAGCGATGAAAAACTGTTTTTT. Protein: CASSPITSDEKLFF. Filled out from reference TRBV7-2 and TRBJ1-4, the complete variable domain reads GAGVSQSPSNKVTEKGKDVELRCDPISGHTALYWYRQSLGQGLEFLIYFQGNSAPDKSGLPSDRFSAERTGGSVSTLTIQRTQQEDSAVYLCASSPITSDEKLFFGSGTQLSVL.

The table lists this clone with a count of one. This chain joins TRBV11-2 and TRBJ2-3, with 7 bases that match TRBD2. Unmatched junction bases numbered 4, after V lost 3 bases and J lost 1 base. The CDR3 runs 15 residues. CDR1 is SGHAT and CDR2 is FQNNGV in the germline V gene. The CDR3 sequence is CASSLRGSGTDTQYF. CDR3 DNA sequence: TGTGCCAGCAGCTTGCGCGGGAGTGGCACAGATACGCAGTATTTT.

The gene calls are TRBV24-1 and TRBJ2-7; 7 positions agree with TRBD2. J gave up 1 base and V 9 bases, and 11 bases lay outside the gene matches. The CDR3 runs to 15 residues. Germline CDR1 reads KGHDR; CDR2 reads SFDVKD. The CDR3 region has the DNA TGTGCCACCTCCATGGGCGGGAGTGGGTCCTACGAGCAGTACTTC. Its translation: CATSMGGSGSYEQYF.

The chain carries TRBV9 and TRBJ1-1; a possible D gene is TRBD1 (5 bases). Germline CDR1 is SGDLS and CDR2 is YYNGEE. V shed 0 bases and J shed 6 bases, with 9 bases lying between them. The CDR3 runs to 13 residues. CDR3 amino acids: CASSVDRLAEAFF. DNA for the CDR3: TGTGCCAGCAGCGTAGACAGGCTGGCTGAAGCTTTCTTT.

The chain carries TRBV2 and TRBJ2-1; 7 positions agree with TRBD2. The CDR3 extends over 13 amino acids. Germline CDR1 and CDR2: SNHLY and FYNNEI. The ends lost 8 bases at V and 5 bases at J; junction bases unmatched: 6. The CDR3 reads CASPGLRDNEQFF. Here the CDR3 DNA reads TGTGCCAGCCCGGGACTACGAGACAATGAGCAGTTCTTC.

The V and J genes are TRBV3-1 (or the pseudogene TRBV3-2) and TRBJ2-7; the match to TRBD1 covers 8 bases. This CDR3 has 16 residues. Trimming at V came to 1 base and at J to 3 bases, leaving 8 bases not matched to a gene. CDR1 and CDR2 from the germline V gene are LGHDT and YNNKEL (reference sequence). In nucleotides, the CDR3 is TGTGCCAGCAGCCAAGGGAGGGACAGGAGAAACTACGAGCAGTACTTC. Translated, it gives CASSQGRDRRNYEQYF.

The chain combines TRBV28 with TRBJ2-7; D is uncertain. Germline assignment: CDR1 MDHEN and CDR2 SYDVKM. Trimming removed 6 bases from V and 4 bases from J, with 7 bases in between. The CDR3 consists of 11 residues. The CDR3: CASSGIYEQYF. Here the CDR3 DNA reads TGTGCCAGCAGCGGCATTTACGAGCAGTACTTC.

This sequence joins TRBV27 and TRBJ1-2; 9 bases fit TRBD1. This CDR3 comprises 17 residues. CDR1 MNHEY and CDR2 SMNVEV come from the germline V gene (reference sequence). J gave up 2 bases and V 4 bases, and 11 bases lay outside the gene matches. The CDR3 protein is CASSSDPGTGMNYGYTF. The CDR3 bases are TGTGCCAGCAGTTCAGACCCGGGGACAGGGATGAACTATGGCTACACCTTC.

This clone was detected only once. This sequence joins TRBV6-2 or TRBV6-3 and TRBJ1-5; D might be TRBD1 (6 bases). CDR3 length: 19 residues. Trimming shortened V by 0 bases and J by 5 bases, and 23 bases separated the two germline ends. Germline CDR1 reads MNHEY; CDR2 reads SVGEGT. CDR3 DNA: TGTGCCAGCAGTTACTCCCCCTCACTTTACAGGGCCCCTCATCAGCCCCAGCATTTT. Translating gives CASSYSPSLYRAPHQPQHF.

This chain links TRBV11-2 with TRBJ1-3; D remains ambiguous. The germline V gene encodes CDR1 SGHAT and CDR2 FQNNGV. Trimming took 5 bases from V and 3 from J, leaving 11 bases between them. The length of the CDR3 is 14 residues. The CDR3 nucleotides are TGTGCCAGCAGCGCCCCCAATGGTGGAAACACCATATATTTT. This codes for CASSAPNGGNTIYF.

This chain links TRBV6-5 with TRBJ2-1; TRBD1 is a possible D gene (5 bases). The CDR3 is 14 residues long. Trimming took 4 bases from V and 0 from J, leaving 7 bases between them. Per germline, CDR1 MNHEY and CDR2 SVGAGI. Written as DNA, the CDR3 is TGTGCCAGCAGTTTAAGGGGCTCCTACAATGAGCAGTTCTTC. Its translation is CASSLRGSYNEQFF.

The chain carries TRBV10-3 and TRBJ2-3, with 9 bases matching TRBD1. The CDR3 is made up of 14 amino acids. Germline values: CDR1 ENHRY, CDR2 SYGVKD. The V and J ends lost 2 bases and 4 bases, in that order; junction bases with no gene match: 1. DNA for the CDR3: TGTGCCATCAGTGAGACAGGGGGCCCAGATACGCAGTATTTT. This sequence encodes CAISETGGPDTQYF.